Listed below are T cell receptor beta chains from one sample, sequenced in a study of blood T cell repertoires in COVID-19. Profiled with immunoSEQ multiplex PCR; TCRdb holds only in-frame clones, not every one. The data hold about 97,000 clones, with over 75% observed a single time. The sample taken for sequencing was peripheral blood. These receptors all stem from a human donor in a cohort sampled during active COVID-19. CDR3s include the opening cysteine and the closing phenylalanine or tryptophan. A D gene is named only where the DNA matches it firmly. Size tells how often a clone was seen (once, few, many) or the class of an expanded clone, and some rows leave it out.

clone_size,d_call,v_call,j_call,cdr3_nt,cdr3_aa
-,-,TRBV6-6,TRBJ2-7,TGTGCCAGCAGGGAGGGAGAGGGGGAGCAGTACTTC,CASREGEGEQYF
-,TRBD2,TRBV24-1,TRBJ2-4,TGTGCCACCAGTGAAAACCCGGGACTAGCGGGAGAGGCCAAAAACATTCAGTACTTC,CATSENPGLAGEAKNIQYF
-,TRBD1,TRBV18,TRBJ1-2,TGTGCCAGCTCACCTCGGATATTTGACAGGGGGCAAATCTATGGCTACACCTTC,CASSPRIFDRGQIYGYTF
-,TRBD2,TRBV4-1,TRBJ2-3,TGCGCCAGCAGCCAAGAGACTAGCGCGATGTACAGGCAGTATTTT,CASSQETSAMYRQYF
-,-,TRBV7-2,TRBJ2-1,TGTGCCAGCAGCCGTATCCGACAGCGCTCCTACAATGAGCAGTTCTTC,CASSRIRQRSYNEQFF
-,-,TRBV9,TRBJ1-6,TGTGCCAGCAGCGGTCGACGGGAGAGCTCCTATAATTCACCCCTCCACTTT,CASSGRRESSYNSPLHF
-,TRBD1,TRBV7-9,TRBJ2-7,TGTGCCAGCAGCCAACGTTTCGCCGGGACAGGATTCTACGAGCAGTACTTC,CASSQRFAGTGFYEQYF
-,-,TRBV29-1,TRBJ2-1,TGCAGCGTTGTCTGGCATACCTACAATGAGCAGTTCTTC,CSVVWHTYNEQFF
once,TRBD2,TRBV18,TRBJ2-7,TGTGCCAGCTCACCTGGGACTAGCGGGAGTTACGAGCAGTACTTC,CASSPGTSGSYEQYF
few,TRBD1,TRBV6-6,TRBJ1-1,TGTGCCAGCAGTCCTACAGGGGACGTAAGGAGGACTGAAGCTTTCTTT,CASSPTGDVRRTEAFF
-,TRBD1,TRBV5-4,TRBJ1-1,TGTGCCAGCAGCCCGGACAGGTTGAACACTGAAGCTTTCTTT,CASSPDRLNTEAFF
-,TRBD1,TRBV5-5,TRBJ2-3,TGTGCCAGCAGCTTGGAATTGGGACAGGGATTTGTGGGTACGCAGTATTTT,CASSLELGQGFVGTQYF
-,-,TRBV6-5,TRBJ2-1,TGTGCCAGCAGGGTCACAATCTACAATGAGCAGTTCTTC,CASRVTIYNEQFF
many,TRBD1,TRBV19,TRBJ1-2,TGTGCCAGTAGTGTTGACAGGGGTTTCGGCTACACCTTC,CASSVDRGFGYTF
-,TRBD2,TRBV7-6,TRBJ2-1,TGTGCCAGCAGCTTAGGTCCTAGCGGGGCCAACAATGAGCAGTTCTTC,CASSLGPSGANNEQFF
-,TRBD2,TRBV6-2/TRBV6-3,TRBJ2-7,TGTGCCAGCAGTCAACTAGCGGGAACTGGTTACGAGCAGTACTTC,CASSQLAGTGYEQYF
-,TRBD1,TRBV25-1,TRBJ2-2,TGTGCCAGCAGCCCCCGGGACAGAGAGCGGATTGTTACCGGGGAGCTGTTTTTT,CASSPRDRERIVTGELFF
-,-,TRBV5-6,TRBJ2-7,TGTGCCAGCAGAATGAGGGCCCTTCAAGACGAGCAGTACTTC,CASRMRALQDEQYF
-,TRBD2,TRBV6-6,TRBJ2-5,TGTGCCAGCAGTCTCAGACTAGCGGGAGTGGGTTGGGAGACCCAGTACTTC,CASSLRLAGVGWETQYF
-,TRBD1,TRBV5-4,TRBJ1-5,TGTGCCAGCAGCTCACAGGGGGCTCAGCCCCAGCATTTT,CASSSQGAQPQHF
-,TRBD2,TRBV5-1,TRBJ2-1,TGCGCCAGCAGGACCTCCCTATGGACTAGCGGGAATATTATATCCTACAATGAGCAGTTCTTC,CASRTSLWTSGNIISYNEQFF
-,TRBD1,TRBV5-1,TRBJ2-6,TGCGCCAGCAGCTCCGGGACAGGGCCTTATAGGGGGGCCAACGTCCTGACTTTC,CASSSGTGPYRGANVLTF
-,-,TRBV18,TRBJ1-3,TGTGCCAGCTCACCAAGCGGGCTCTCTGGAAACACCATATATTTT,CASSPSGLSGNTIYF
-,-,TRBV6-2/TRBV6-3,TRBJ2-3,TGTGCCAGCAGTTCTTTTTCAGATACGCAGTATTTT,CASSSFSDTQYF
-,TRBD2,TRBV2,TRBJ2-5,TGTGCCAGCAGAGGACTAGCGGGAGCGAGGGAGACCCAGTACTTC,CASRGLAGARETQYF
-,TRBD1,TRBV7-9,TRBJ1-5,TGTGCCAGCAGCGCTGGAACAGGGGACGTTGGTCAGCCCCAGCATTTT,CASSAGTGDVGQPQHF
once,TRBD1,TRBV3-1/TRBV3-2,TRBJ2-2,TGTGCCAGCAGCCAAGCGGACAGGATGGCTCTTGACCTAACGAACACCGGGGAGCTGTTTTTT,CASSQADRMALDLTNTGELFF
-,TRBD1,TRBV18,TRBJ2-7,TGTGCCAGCTCACCCTCGGGACAGGGGCACGAGCAGTACTTC,CASSPSGQGHEQYF